This T cell receptor (beta chain) is from a study of blood T cells in healthy people across ages (dated by TCRdb to the mid-2010s). Turning to the overall study: Template switching captured roughly one uniquely barcoded TCR beta cDNA molecule per two T cells in model experiments. Using deep sequencing normalized with unique cDNA molecular identifiers, the study measured how TCR beta repertoire diversity changes with age. The donors were divided into four age groups: young (average around 16 years), middle-aged (approximately 39), aged (about 56) and long-lived (approximately 74). The study analyzed two additional independent replicas of 1 million unique cDNA reads from the same blood draw for two donors, one aged 18 to 30 and one aged 80 or older. Donors of different ages were randomly distributed across sequencing lanes to avoid experimental bias. Broader findings and caveats from the paper: The long-lived group showed more naive CD4+ T cells, fewer expanded clones and increased TCR diversity than the aged group, suggesting age selection. Because donor CMV infection status was unknown, age-related changes in expanded clonotypes were potentially confounded. Estimates of total diversity based on one million sequenced T cells were regarded as lower bounds and as underestimates. As age increased, observed TCR beta diversity per million T cells dropped in a roughly linear way, and a significant reduction was already evident by age roughly 36. Bulk unsorted PBMC profiling prevented conclusive comparison of naive and antigen-experienced compartments. Observed TCR beta diversity correlated strongly with the percentage of naive T cells measured by flow cytometry.

Trimming takes 4 bases from V and 8 bases from J, and the germline ends sit 12 bases apart. Taken from cysteine to phenylalanine, the CDR3 has 13 residues. The only DNA kept is the CDR3, 39 bases in frame from the first base. The germline V gene sets CDR1 to LGHNA and CDR2 to YNFKEQ. The library was built by means of 5' RACE. The reads were generated on an Illumina HiSeq 2500. A second PCR of roughly 6 to 12 cycles was performed with a sample-barcoded 5' primer and a J-beta primer mix. A unique molecular identifier was introduced onto each TCR beta cDNA molecule by a template-switch 5' adaptor carrying 12 random nucleotides. At least 2.5 million CDR3-containing paired-end reads were obtained from each sample. All of the RNA was converted into first-strand cDNA using the Mint cDNA synthesis kit, with a TRBC-specific oligonucleotide serving as the primer. All cDNA was treated with uracil-DNA glycosylase and then went through a first 18-cycle PCR with the universal primers M1SS and BC2_uni_R. In the authors' own workflow: Normalization of each sample was performed by random selection of 1 million high-quality reads, each carrying a distinct molecular identifier. Reads with shared molecular identifiers were discarded instead of being binned into consensus sequences. CDR3 identification, clonotype clustering and error correction used MiTCR with a Q25 quality threshold and the strictest error-elimination algorithm. A nonparametric unseen species model with Euler transformation was used to estimate a lower bound on total TCR beta diversity. TCRdb reworked the public reads: Q25 trimming with fastp, MiXCR clone assembly, productive beta chains retained. Each entry is one CDR3 protein sequence, shown with its most common DNA and genes. TCRdb, rather than the study authors, made the V and J calls. The sample table records about 1.1 million distinct CDR3 sequences; roughly two fifths of these occur just once. The ten largest make up around 13% of the sample.

A word on this clonotype: It has no known antigen specificity. No much larger clone exists at a distance of one base, and base qualities are not known.

Systemically healthy Caucasian individuals from Russia, 39 in total and aged about 6 to 95 years, were included as donors. About 9.8 milliliters of peripheral blood were drawn from each donor into EDTA-treated Vacutainer tubes. Ficoll-Paque density-gradient centrifugation was used to isolate PBMCs, with at least 6.5 million per sample. Trizol reagent was used to extract total RNA from PBMCs, with at least 6 micrograms per sample. Naive CD45RAhigh/CD27high T cell percentages were measured by flow cytometry on a PBMC aliquot from every donor. The sequencing input was blood. The chain uses TRBV4-2 and TRBJ2-1; possibly the D gene is TRBD1, per 6 matching bases. This clonotype was sampled from a man aged 18 to 30 in good health. The CDR3 protein sequence reads: CASSPTGPDEQFF. DNA sequence: TGTGCCAGCAGCCCGACAGGACCTGATGAGCAGTTCTTC.